The rows below give T cell receptor beta chains drawn from one sample of a study of cytomegalovirus exposure and HLA in healthy donors. Here immunoSEQ multiplex PCR was the method, and the copy in TCRdb shows in-frame clones only, minus some. The sample lists fewer than 250,000 clones; approximately 87% were seen once. The sequencing input was PBMCs. The receptors were gathered from a woman between 18 and 29 years old in good health and CMV-seronegative. CDR3s include the opening cysteine and the closing phenylalanine or tryptophan. D genes are given only for firm matches. Size is stated for part of the rows, as once, few or many counts, or as a class when the clone is expanded.

size,J,V,D,DNA,CDR3
-,TRBJ2-7,TRBV28,-,TGTGCCAGCAGCTTTCAGGGTGGCGCGGGGCAGTACTTC,CASSFQGGAGQYF
-,TRBJ2-6,TRBV7-9,TRBD1,TGTGCCAGCAGCGGGACAGGGAGGTTTCCTGGGGCCAACGTCCTGACTTTC,CASSGTGRFPGANVLTF
-,TRBJ2-5,TRBV27,TRBD2,TGTGCCAGCAGTCCCTGGGGTAGCGGGTCCCAAGAGACCCAGTACTTC,CASSPWGSGSQETQYF
-,TRBJ2-2,TRBV15,-,TGTGCCACCGCACGATTCGGCACCGGGGAGCTGTTTTTT,CATARFGTGELFF
-,TRBJ2-7,TRBV4-1,-,TGCGCCAGCAGCCAAGGGCCCAGGGGCGGAGGTTCCTACGAGCAGTACTTC,CASSQGPRGGGSYEQYF
few,TRBJ1-1,TRBV30,-,TGTGCCTGGAGTGTATTTGTGGTCACTGAAGCTTTCTTT,CAWSVFVVTEAFF
-,TRBJ2-3,TRBV4-1,TRBD2,TGCGCCAGCAGGGGACTAGTGAGCACAGATACGCAGTATTTT,CASRGLVSTDTQYF
-,TRBJ2-1,TRBV11-3,TRBD2,TGTGCCAGCAGCTTAGAGGGACTAGCGGGAGGGTCCTACAATGAGCAGTTCTTC,CASSLEGLAGGSYNEQFF
-,TRBJ2-2,TRBV30,-,TGTGCCTGGAAACAGGGTGTGTACACCGGGGAGCTGTTTTTT,CAWKQGVYTGELFF
-,TRBJ1-5,TRBV5-1,-,TGCGCCAGCAGCTTGTCGGGGGCCGAGGATCAGCCCCAGCATTTT,CASSLSGAEDQPQHF
-,TRBJ1-1,TRBV27,-,TGTGCCAGCAGTTCACGCAGACGCACTGAAGCTTTCTTT,CASSSRRRTEAFF
-,TRBJ1-4,TRBV5-6,-,TGTGCCAGCAGCTTGGGACAGGCTAATGAAAAACTGTTTTTT,CASSLGQANEKLFF
-,TRBJ1-5,TRBV5-6,-,TGTGCCAGCAGCTGGGGCGGACAAGGCGAACAGCCCCAGCATTTT,CASSWGGQGEQPQHF
-,TRBJ1-1,TRBV27,-,TGTGCCAGCAGTTTATCTCAGGGGCTGAACACTGAAGCTTTCTTT,CASSLSQGLNTEAFF
-,TRBJ1-2,TRBV4-1,-,TGCGCCAGCAGCCAAGCTTGGGTGAACTATGGCTACACCTTC,CASSQAWVNYGYTF
-,TRBJ1-4,TRBV5-4,-,TGTGCCAGCAGCCTGGGTACCGCAACTAATGAAAAACTGTTTTTT,CASSLGTATNEKLFF
few,TRBJ2-7,TRBV5-1,TRBD1,TGCGCCAGCAGCTTACAACCGGGACAGGGGATGAGGGAGCAGTACTTC,CASSLQPGQGMREQYF